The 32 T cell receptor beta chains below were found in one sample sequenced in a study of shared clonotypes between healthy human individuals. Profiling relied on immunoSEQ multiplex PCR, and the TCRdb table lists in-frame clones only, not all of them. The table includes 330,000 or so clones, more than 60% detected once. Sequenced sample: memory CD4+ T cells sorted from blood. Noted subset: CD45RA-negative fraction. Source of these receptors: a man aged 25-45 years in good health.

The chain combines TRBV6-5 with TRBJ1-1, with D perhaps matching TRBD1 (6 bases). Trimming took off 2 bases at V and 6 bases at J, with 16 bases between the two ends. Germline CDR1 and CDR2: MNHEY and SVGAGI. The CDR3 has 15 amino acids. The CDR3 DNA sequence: TGTGCCAGCAGTTACCCGGAGGGGACACCCTCTGAAGCTTTCTTT. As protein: CASSYPEGTPSEAFF.

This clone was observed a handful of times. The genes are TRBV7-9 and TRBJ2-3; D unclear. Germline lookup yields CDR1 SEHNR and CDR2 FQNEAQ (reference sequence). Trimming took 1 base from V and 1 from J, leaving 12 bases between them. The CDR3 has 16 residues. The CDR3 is CASSLGRLGGTDTQYF. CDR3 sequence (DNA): TGTGCCAGCAGCTTAGGGCGGTTAGGAGGCACAGATACGCAGTATTTT.

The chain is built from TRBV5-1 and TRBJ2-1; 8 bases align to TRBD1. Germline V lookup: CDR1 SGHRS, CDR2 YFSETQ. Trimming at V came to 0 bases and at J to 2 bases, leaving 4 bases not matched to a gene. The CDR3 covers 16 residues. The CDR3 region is CASSLVRTGPYNEQFF. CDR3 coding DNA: TGCGCCAGCAGCTTGGTACGGACAGGGCCCTACAATGAGCAGTTCTTC.

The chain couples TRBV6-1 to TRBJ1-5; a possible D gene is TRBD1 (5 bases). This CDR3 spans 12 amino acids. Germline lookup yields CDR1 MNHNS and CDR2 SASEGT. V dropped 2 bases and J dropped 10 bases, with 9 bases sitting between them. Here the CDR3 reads CASSELGDPQHF. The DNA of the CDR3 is TGTGCCAGCAGTGAATTGGGGGACCCCCAGCATTTT.

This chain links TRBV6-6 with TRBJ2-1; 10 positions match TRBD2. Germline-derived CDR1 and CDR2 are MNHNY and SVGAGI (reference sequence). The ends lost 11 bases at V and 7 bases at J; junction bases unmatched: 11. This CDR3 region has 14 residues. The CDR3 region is CASTLAGRLNEQFF. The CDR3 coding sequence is TGTGCCTCCACACTAGCGGGAAGATTGAATGAGCAGTTCTTC.

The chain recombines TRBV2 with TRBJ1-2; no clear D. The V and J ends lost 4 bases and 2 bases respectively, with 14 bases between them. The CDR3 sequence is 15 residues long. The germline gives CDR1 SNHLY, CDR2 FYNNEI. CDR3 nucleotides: TGTGCCAGCAGTGGTCGAGACAATCTCAACTATGGCTACACCTTC. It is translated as CASSGRDNLNYGYTF.

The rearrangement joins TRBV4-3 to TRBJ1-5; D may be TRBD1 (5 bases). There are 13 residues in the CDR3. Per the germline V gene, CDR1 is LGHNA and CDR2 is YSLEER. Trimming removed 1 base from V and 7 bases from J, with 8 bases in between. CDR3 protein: CASSQGGGQPQHF. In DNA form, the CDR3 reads TGCGCCAGCAGCCAAGGCGGGGGACAGCCCCAGCATTTT.

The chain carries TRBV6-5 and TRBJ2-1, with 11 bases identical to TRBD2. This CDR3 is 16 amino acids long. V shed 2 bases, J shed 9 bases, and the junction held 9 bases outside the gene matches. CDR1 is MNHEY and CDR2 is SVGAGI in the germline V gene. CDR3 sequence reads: CASSYRTSGRSTEQFF. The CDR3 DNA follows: TGTGCCAGCAGTTACCGAACTAGCGGGAGAAGTACTGAGCAGTTCTTC.

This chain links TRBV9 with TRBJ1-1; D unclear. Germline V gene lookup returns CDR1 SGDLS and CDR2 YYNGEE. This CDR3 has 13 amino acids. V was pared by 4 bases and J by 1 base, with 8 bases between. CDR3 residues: CASSIRQNTEAFF. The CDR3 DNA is TGTGCCAGCAGCATACGACAGAACACTGAAGCTTTCTTT.

In DNA, the CDR3 is TGTGCCAGTAGTGTCGCGGGACAGAGGGAAAAACTGTTTTTT. This sequence encodes CASSVAGQREKLFF. V is TRBV19 and J is TRBJ1-4; 7 bases agree with TRBD1. J gave up 8 bases and V 5 bases, and 8 bases lay outside the gene matches. The CDR3 is made up of 14 amino acids. The germline gives CDR1 LNHDA, CDR2 SQIVND (reference sequence). The full variable domain, with the rest looked up from reference TRBV19 and TRBJ1-4, is DGGITQSPKYLFRKEGQNVTLSCEQNLNHDAMYWYRQDPGQGLRLIYYSQIVNDFQKGDIAEGYSVSREKKESFPLTVTSAQKNPTAFYLCASSVAGQREKLFFGSGTQLSVL.

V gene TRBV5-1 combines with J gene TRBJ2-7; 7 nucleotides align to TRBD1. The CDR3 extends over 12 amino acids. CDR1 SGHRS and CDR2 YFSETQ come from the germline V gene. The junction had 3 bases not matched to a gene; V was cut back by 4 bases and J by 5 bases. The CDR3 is CASSVDRDEQYF. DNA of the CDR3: TGCGCCAGCAGCGTAGACAGGGACGAGCAGTACTTC.

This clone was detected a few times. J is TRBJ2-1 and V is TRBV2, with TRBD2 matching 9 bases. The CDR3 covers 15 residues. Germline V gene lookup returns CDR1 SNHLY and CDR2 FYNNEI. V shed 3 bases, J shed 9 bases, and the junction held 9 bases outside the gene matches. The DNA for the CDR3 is TGTGCCAGCAGTGAGGAGCGAGCGGGAGGCTCTGAGCAGTTCTTC. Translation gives CASSEERAGGSEQFF.

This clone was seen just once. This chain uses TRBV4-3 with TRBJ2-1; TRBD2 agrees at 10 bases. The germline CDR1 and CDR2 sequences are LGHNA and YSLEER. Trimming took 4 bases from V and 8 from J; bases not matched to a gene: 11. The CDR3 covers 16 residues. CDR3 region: CASSPSGAGGPHEQFF. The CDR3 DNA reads TGCGCCAGCAGCCCCTCGGGAGCGGGAGGGCCCCATGAGCAGTTCTTC.

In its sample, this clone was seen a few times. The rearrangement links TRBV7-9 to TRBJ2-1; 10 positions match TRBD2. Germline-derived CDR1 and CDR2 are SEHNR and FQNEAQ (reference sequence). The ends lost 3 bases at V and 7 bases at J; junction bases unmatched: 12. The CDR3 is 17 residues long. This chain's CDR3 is CASSFGASGSHPNEQFF. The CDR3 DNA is TGTGCCAGCAGCTTCGGGGCTAGCGGGAGTCACCCAAATGAGCAGTTCTTC.

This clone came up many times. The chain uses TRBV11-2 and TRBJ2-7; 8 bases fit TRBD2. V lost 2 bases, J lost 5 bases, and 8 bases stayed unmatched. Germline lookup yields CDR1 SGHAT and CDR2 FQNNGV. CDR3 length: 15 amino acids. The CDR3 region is CASSLTHGLANEQYF. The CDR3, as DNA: TGTGCCAGCAGCTTAACCCACGGACTAGCTAACGAGCAGTACTTC.

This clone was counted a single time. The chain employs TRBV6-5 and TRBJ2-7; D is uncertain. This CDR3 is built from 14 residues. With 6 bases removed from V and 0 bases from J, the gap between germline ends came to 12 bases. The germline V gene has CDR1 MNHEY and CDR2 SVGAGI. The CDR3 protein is CASRQTASSYEQYF. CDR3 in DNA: TGTGCCAGCAGGCAAACAGCGAGCTCCTACGAGCAGTACTTC.

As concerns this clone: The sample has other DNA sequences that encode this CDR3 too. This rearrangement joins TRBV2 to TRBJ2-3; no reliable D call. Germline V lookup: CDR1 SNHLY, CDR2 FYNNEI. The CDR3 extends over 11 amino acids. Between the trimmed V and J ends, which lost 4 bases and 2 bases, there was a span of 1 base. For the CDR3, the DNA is TGTGCCAGCAGTGTCACAGATACGCAGTATTTT. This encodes CASSVTDTQYF.

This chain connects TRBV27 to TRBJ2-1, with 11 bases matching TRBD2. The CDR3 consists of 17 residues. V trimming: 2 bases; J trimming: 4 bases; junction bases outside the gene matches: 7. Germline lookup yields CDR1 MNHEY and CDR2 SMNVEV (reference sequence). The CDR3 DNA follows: TGTGCCAGCAGTTTACGCTGGACTAGCGGGCAATACAATGAGCAGTTCTTC. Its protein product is CASSLRWTSGQYNEQFF.

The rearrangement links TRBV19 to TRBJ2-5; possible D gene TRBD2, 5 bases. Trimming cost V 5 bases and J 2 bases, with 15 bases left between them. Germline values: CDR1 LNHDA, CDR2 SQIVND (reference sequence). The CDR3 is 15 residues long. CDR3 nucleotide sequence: TGTGCCAGTAGTTTCGGGCGGGCCTTACAAGAGACCCAGTACTTC. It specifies CASSFGRALQETQYF.

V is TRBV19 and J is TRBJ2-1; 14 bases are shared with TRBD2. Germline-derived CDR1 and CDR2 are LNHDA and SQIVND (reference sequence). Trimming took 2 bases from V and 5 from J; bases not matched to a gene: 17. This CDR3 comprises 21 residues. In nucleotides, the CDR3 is TGTGCCAGTAGTATATTGGTTTGGGGACTAGCGGGAGAATCTTACCACAATGAGCAGTTCTTC. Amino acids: CASSILVWGLAGESYHNEQFF.

The DNA of the CDR3 is TGCGCCAGCAGCTTGCTCTGGGCTCAAACCTCCTACGAGCAGTACTTC. Its translation: CASSLLWAQTSYEQYF. The rearrangement joins TRBV5-1 to TRBJ2-7; D unresolved. V was trimmed by 1 base and J by 0 bases, leaving 14 bases between them. The germline gives CDR1 SGHRS, CDR2 YFSETQ. The CDR3 length is 16 residues.

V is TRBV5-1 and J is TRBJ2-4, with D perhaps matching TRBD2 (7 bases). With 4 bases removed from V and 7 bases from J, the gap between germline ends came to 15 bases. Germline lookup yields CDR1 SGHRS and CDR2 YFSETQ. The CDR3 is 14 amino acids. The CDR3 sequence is CASSRPEGGNIQYF. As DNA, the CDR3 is TGCGCCAGCAGCCGGCCCGAGGGGGGGAACATTCAGTACTTC.

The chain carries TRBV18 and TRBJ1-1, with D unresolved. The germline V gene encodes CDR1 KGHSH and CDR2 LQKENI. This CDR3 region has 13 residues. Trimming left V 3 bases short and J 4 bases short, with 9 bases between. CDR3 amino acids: CASSPRISTEAFF. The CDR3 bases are TGTGCCAGCTCACCGAGAATTTCCACTGAAGCTTTCTTT.

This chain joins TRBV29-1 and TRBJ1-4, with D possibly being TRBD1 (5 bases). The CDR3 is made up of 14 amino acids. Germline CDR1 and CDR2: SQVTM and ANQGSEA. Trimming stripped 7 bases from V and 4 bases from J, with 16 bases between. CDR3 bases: TGCAGCGCTTACACCGGGACGATTAATGAAAAACTGTTTTTT. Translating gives CSAYTGTINEKLFF.

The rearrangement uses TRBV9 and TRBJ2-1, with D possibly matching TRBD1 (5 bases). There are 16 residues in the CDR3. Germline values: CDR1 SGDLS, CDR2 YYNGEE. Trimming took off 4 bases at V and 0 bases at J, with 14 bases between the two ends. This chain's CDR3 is CASSITTASSYNEQFF. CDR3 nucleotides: TGTGCCAGCAGCATAACGACAGCCAGCTCCTACAATGAGCAGTTCTTC.

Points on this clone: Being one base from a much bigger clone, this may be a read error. This chain's CDR3 is CASTLNTEAFF. CDR3 bases: TGTGCCAGCACCTTGAACACTGAAGCTTTCTTT. The genes are TRBV28 and TRBJ1-1; D gene ambiguous. V was clipped by 7 bases and J by 0 bases, with 3 bases between them. The germline V gene encodes CDR1 MDHEN and CDR2 SYDVKM. The length of the CDR3 is 11 residues.

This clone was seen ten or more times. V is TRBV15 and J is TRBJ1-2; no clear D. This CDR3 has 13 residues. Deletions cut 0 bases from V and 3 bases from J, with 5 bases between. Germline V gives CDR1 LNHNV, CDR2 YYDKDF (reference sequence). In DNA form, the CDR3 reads TGTGCCACCAGCAGAGATCGGCACTATGGCTACACCTTC. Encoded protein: CATSRDRHYGYTF.

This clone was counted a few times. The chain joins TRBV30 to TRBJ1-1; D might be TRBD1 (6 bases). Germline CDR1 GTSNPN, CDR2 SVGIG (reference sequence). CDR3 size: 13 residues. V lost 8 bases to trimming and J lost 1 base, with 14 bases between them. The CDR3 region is CALWTAWNTEAFF. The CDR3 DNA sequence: TGTGCCCTATGGACAGCTTGGAACACTGAAGCTTTCTTT.

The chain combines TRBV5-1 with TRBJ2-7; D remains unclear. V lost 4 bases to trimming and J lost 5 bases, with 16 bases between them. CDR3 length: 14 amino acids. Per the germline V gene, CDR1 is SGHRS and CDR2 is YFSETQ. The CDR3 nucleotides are TGCGCCAGCAGCACCGCCGGGCTCGGTGACGAGCAGTACTTC. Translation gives CASSTAGLGDEQYF.

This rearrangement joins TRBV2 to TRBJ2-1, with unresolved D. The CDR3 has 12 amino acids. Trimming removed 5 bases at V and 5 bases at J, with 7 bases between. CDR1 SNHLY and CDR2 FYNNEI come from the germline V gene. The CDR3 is CASSQDNNEQFF. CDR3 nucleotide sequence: TGTGCCAGCAGTCAAGATAACAATGAGCAGTTCTTC.

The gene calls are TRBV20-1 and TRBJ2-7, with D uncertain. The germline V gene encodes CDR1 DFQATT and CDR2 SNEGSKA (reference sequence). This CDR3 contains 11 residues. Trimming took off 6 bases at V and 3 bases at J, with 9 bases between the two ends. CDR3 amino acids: CSADDNYEQYF. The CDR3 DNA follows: TGCAGTGCCGATGACAACTACGAGCAGTACTTC.

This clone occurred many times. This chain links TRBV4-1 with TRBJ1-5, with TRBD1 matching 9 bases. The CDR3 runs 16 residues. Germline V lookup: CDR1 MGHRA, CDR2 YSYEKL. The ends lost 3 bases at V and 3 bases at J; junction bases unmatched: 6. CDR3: CASSQPGQGPNQPQHF. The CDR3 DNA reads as TGCGCCAGCAGCCAGCCGGGACAGGGCCCCAATCAGCCCCAGCATTTT.